Listed below are T cell receptor beta chains from one sample, sequenced in a study of shared clonotypes between healthy human individuals. TCRdb keeps only in-frame clones here, not all; method: immunoSEQ multiplex PCR. The profile shows 450,000 to 600,000 clones, roughly 78% of them singletons. Sequencing was performed on PBMCs. The receptors shown here come from a woman in her thirties or forties in good health. Some clones in this sample may be carry-over from other donors' samples. The CDR3 runs from the conserved cysteine through the conserved F or W. A D gene is named only where the DNA matches it firmly. Clone size, where shown, is once, few, many, or a class for clones that have expanded.

few	TRBV6-1	TRBJ1-5	-	CASSGLGTNQPQHF	TGTGCCAGCAGTGGTCTCGGTACTAATCAGCCCCAGCATTTT
once	TRBV7-8	TRBJ2-7	TRBD1	CASSRQGAPFEQYF	TGTGCCAGCAGCCGACAGGGGGCGCCGTTCGAGCAGTACTTC
-	TRBV14	TRBJ2-1	-	CASSLWTGLFTNEQFF	TGTGCCAGCAGCCTTTGGACGGGACTCTTCACTAATGAGCAGTTCTTC
-	TRBV7-8	TRBJ2-7	-	CASSLLQGAEQYF	TGTGCCAGCAGCTTACTACAGGGAGCCGAGCAGTACTTC
-	TRBV5-1	TRBJ1-3	-	CASSFGQRISGNTIYF	TGCGCCAGCAGCTTTGGACAGAGGATCTCTGGAAACACCATATATTTT
-	TRBV10-3	TRBJ2-7	TRBD1	CAISEGDPGQGTEQYF	TGTGCCATCAGTGAGGGTGACCCGGGACAGGGGACCGAGCAGTACTTC
-	TRBV5-6	TRBJ2-7	-	CASSGSRIPYEQYF	TGTGCCAGCAGCGGTTCTAGAATCCCGTACGAGCAGTACTTC
-	TRBV18	TRBJ2-1	TRBD1	CASSPGTGQFF	TGTGCCAGCTCACCAGGGACAGGGCAGTTCTTC
-	TRBV6-1	TRBJ2-3	TRBD1	CASRGQGSDTQYF	TGTGCCAGCAGGGGACAGGGCTCAGATACGCAGTATTTT
once	TRBV19	TRBJ2-2	-	CASSMDTGELFF	TGTGCCAGTAGTATGGACACCGGGGAGCTGTTTTTT
-	TRBV7-2	TRBJ2-6	-	CAGAFSSGANVLTF	TGTGCAGGGGCATTTAGCTCTGGGGCCAACGTCCTGACTTTC
-	TRBV27	TRBJ1-2	TRBD1	CASSLGQGAGYTF	TGTGCCAGCAGTTTAGGACAGGGGGCCGGCTACACCTTC
-	TRBV6-1	TRBJ2-5	TRBD2	CASSDGGRPQETQYF	TGTGCCAGCAGTGACGGCGGGAGGCCCCAAGAGACCCAGTACTTC
-	TRBV28	TRBJ2-7	-	CASSSGQYEQYF	TGTGCCAGCAGTTCCGGACAGTACGAGCAGTACTTC
-	TRBV5-4	TRBJ2-7	TRBD1	CASSPYRGLPYEQYF	TGTGCCAGCAGCCCTTACAGGGGGTTACCCTACGAGCAGTACTTC
-	TRBV11-3	TRBJ2-1	TRBD2	CASSESGRITDEQFF	TGTGCCAGCAGCGAAAGCGGGAGGATCACCGATGAGCAGTTCTTC
-	TRBV19	TRBJ2-7	-	CASSMRGYEQYF	TGTGCCAGTAGTATGCGAGGCTACGAGCAGTACTTC
-	TRBV28	TRBJ1-6	-	CASSLVGWSGDTSPLHF	TGTGCCAGCAGTTTAGTTGGTTGGTCAGGGGATACGTCACCCCTCCACTTT
-	TRBV7-8	TRBJ2-5	-	CASSQRGGGRTQYF	TGTGCCAGCAGCCAAAGAGGGGGGGGTCGAACCCAGTACTTC
once	TRBV4-3	TRBJ1-1	TRBD1	CASSQESGTGLNTEAFF	TGCGCCAGCAGCCAAGAAAGTGGGACAGGGCTGAACACTGAAGCTTTCTTT
-	TRBV7-9	TRBJ2-6	-	CASSLAGNVLTF	TGTGCCAGCAGCTTAGCTGGAAACGTCCTGACTTTC
-	TRBV18	TRBJ2-2	TRBD2	CASSPTPLAANTGELFF	TGTGCCAGCTCGCCGACCCCTCTAGCGGCGAACACCGGGGAGCTGTTTTTT
-	TRBV10-2	TRBJ1-3	-	CASTSRRGNTIYF	TGCGCCAGCACGTCCCGAAGAGGAAACACCATATATTTT
few	TRBV30	TRBJ1-5	-	CAWSVGRNSNQPQHF	TGTGCCTGGAGTGTGGGAAGGAACTCTAATCAGCCCCAGCATTTT
-	TRBV5-1	TRBJ1-3	-	CASSWDTGNTIYF	TGCGCCAGCAGCTGGGACACTGGAAACACCATATATTTT
-	TRBV7-3	TRBJ2-7	-	CASSLGGVSEQYF	TGTGCCAGCAGCTTAGGAGGGGTTAGCGAGCAGTACTTC
-	TRBV10-1	TRBJ1-5	-	CASSPLSTMYSNQPQHF	TGCGCCAGCAGCCCGCTCTCCACGATGTATAGCAATCAGCCCCAGCATTTT
once	TRBV5-1	TRBJ2-7	-	CASRDLSSSYEQYF	TGCGCCAGCAGGGACCTCAGCAGCTCCTACGAGCAGTACTTC
-	TRBV5-4	TRBJ2-7	TRBD2	CASTPGLAGYEQYF	TGTGCCAGCACACCCGGACTAGCGGGGTACGAGCAGTACTTC
-	TRBV11-1	TRBJ2-1	-	CASSPWSSYNEQFF	TGTGCCAGCAGCCCTTGGAGCTCCTACAATGAGCAGTTCTTC
-	TRBV11-2	TRBJ2-7	TRBD1	CASSPGTGRSEQYF	TGTGCCAGCAGCCCCGGGACAGGGCGTTCCGAGCAGTACTTC
-	TRBV30	TRBJ2-7	-	CAWSVLIADSEQYF	TGTGCCTGGAGTGTTTTAATAGCAGATAGCGAGCAGTACTTC
-	TRBV18	TRBJ1-6	-	CASSPGGAWNSPLHF	TGTGCCAGCTCACCTGGGGGTGCATGGAATTCACCCCTCCACTTT
-	TRBV6-4	TRBJ2-5	-	CASSPQPGIETQYF	TGTGCCAGCAGCCCTCAGCCAGGCATAGAGACCCAGTACTTC
-	TRBV4-3	TRBJ2-1	-	CASSQDSAVSYNEQFF	TGCGCCAGCAGCCAAGACTCCGCGGTCTCCTACAATGAGCAGTTCTTC
-	TRBV4-3	TRBJ2-2	-	CASSHRQEMGRLNTGELFF	TGCGCCAGCAGCCACCGACAGGAGATGGGGAGACTAAACACCGGGGAGCTGTTTTTT
-	TRBV4-2	TRBJ2-5	TRBD2	CASSQDLAGVEETQYF	TGTGCCAGCAGCCAAGATCTAGCGGGAGTTGAAGAGACCCAGTACTTC
-	TRBV5-1	TRBJ2-3	-	CASSLLGWGTDTQYF	TGCGCCAGCAGCCTCTTGGGGTGGGGCACAGATACGCAGTATTTT
-	TRBV28	TRBJ1-1	TRBD1	CASNFRGALGTEAFF	TGTGCCAGTAATTTCAGGGGGGCGCTGGGCACTGAAGCTTTCTTT
few	TRBV11-2	TRBJ2-1	TRBD2	CASSRRLAGSYNEQFF	TGTGCCAGCAGCCGCAGACTAGCGGGCTCCTACAATGAGCAGTTCTTC
-	TRBV2	TRBJ1-5	TRBD1	CASSEGIPGTGETPQHF	TGTGCCAGCAGTGAAGGAATACCCGGGACAGGGGAGACGCCCCAGCATTTT
-	TRBV27	TRBJ2-2	-	CASRTSGTLGWTGELFF	TGTGCCAGCAGAACATCCGGGACACTAGGTTGGACCGGGGAGCTGTTTTTT
-	TRBV5-4	TRBJ2-7	-	CASSRWGSEQYF	TGTGCCAGCAGCCGTTGGGGGTCCGAGCAGTACTTC
-	TRBV11-2	TRBJ2-1	-	CASSPLLIASSSYNEQFF	TGTGCCAGCAGCCCCCTGTTGATAGCGTCGAGCTCCTACAATGAGCAGTTCTTC
once	TRBV7-6	TRBJ2-2	TRBD1	CASSPGQGVHGELFF	TGTGCCAGCAGCCCGGGACAGGGAGTCCATGGGGAGCTGTTTTTT
-	TRBV2	TRBJ2-5	-	CASSLGGWGQETQYF	TGTGCCAGCAGCCTCGGGGGTTGGGGGCAAGAGACCCAGTACTTC
-	TRBV11-2	TRBJ2-1	TRBD2	CASSSIAGTYNEQFF	TGTGCCAGCAGTTCCATAGCGGGGACCTACAATGAGCAGTTCTTC
-	TRBV27	TRBJ2-2	-	CASSLSLWGTGELFF	TGTGCCAGCAGTTTAAGCCTGTGGGGTACCGGGGAGCTGTTTTTT
-	TRBV14	TRBJ2-7	-	CASSQEGPPLYAYEQYF	TGTGCCAGCAGCCAAGAAGGGCCGCCCCTTTATGCGTACGAGCAGTACTTC
-	TRBV7-6	TRBJ2-2	TRBD2	CASRRLAGETGELFF	TGTGCCAGCAGGAGGCTAGCGGGAGAAACCGGGGAGCTGTTTTTT
-	TRBV5-1	TRBJ1-1	TRBD1	CASSLEAGGNTEAFF	TGCGCCAGCAGCTTGGAGGCAGGGGGGAACACTGAAGCTTTCTTT
-	TRBV2	TRBJ1-1	TRBD1	CASSGQGNTEAFF	TGTGCCAGCAGCGGACAGGGTAACACTGAAGCTTTCTTT
few	TRBV10-3	TRBJ2-2	-	CAISDSGSSGELFF	TGTGCCATCAGTGACTCAGGGAGTTCCGGGGAGCTGTTTTTT
-	TRBV29-1	TRBJ1-1	-	CSVEIQQNTEAFF	TGCAGCGTTGAAATACAGCAGAACACTGAAGCTTTCTTT